This TCR beta chain appears in the sequencing data of a study of blood T cell repertoires in COVID-19. Germline values: CDR1 SGDLS, CDR2 YYNGEE. V was trimmed by 0 bases and J by 6 bases, leaving 13 bases between them. The length of the CDR3 is 15 residues. TCRdb's table, derived via immunoSEQ multiplex PCR, lists solely in-frame clones and lacks some. In the table there are about 260,000 clones, around nine tenths of which are singletons. The sample consisted of peripheral blood. V and J are TRBV9 and TRBJ2-1, with a tentative D call TRBD1 (6 bases). This receptor was taken from a man aged 40-55 years who had recovered from COVID-19. This chain's CDR3 is CASSVGSRGSNEQFF. The CDR3 DNA reads TGTGCCAGCAGCGTAGGCAGCAGGGGCTCCAATGAGCAGTTCTTC. The variable domain in full, completed from reference TRBV9 and TRBJ2-1, reads DSGVTQTPKHLITATGQRVTLRCSPRSGDLSVYWYQQSLDQGLQFLIQYYNGEERAKGNILERFSAQQFPDLHSELNLSSLELGDSALYFCASSVGSRGSNEQFFGPGTRLTVL.